This is a list of T cell receptor beta chains from one sample in a study of blood T cell repertoires in COVID-19. Libraries were prepared by immunoSEQ multiplex PCR; TCRdb keeps only in-frame clonotypes and omits some of them. Among approximately 150,000 clones, 75% to 90% were seen once, and the ten largest hold roughly 3.2%. Source material: peripheral blood. The receptors come from a woman in her fifties or sixties with active COVID-19. The conserved cysteine and the conserved F or W are not part of the CDR3 here.

>12|TRBV1|TRBJ2-7
TSRREGLTYEQY
>14|TRBV27|TRBJ2-2
ASSLYPSGTDGELF
>10|TRBV12-3/TRBV12-4|TRBJ2-1
ASKKRENEQF
>11|TRBV7-9|TRBJ2-5
ASSLGGQETQY
>11|TRBV18|TRBJ2-5
ASSLGLGETQY
>12|TRBV7-9|TRBJ1-6
ASSWGQLNSPLH
>14|TRBV7-9|TRBJ2-7
ASSPGQGTPSYEQY
>12|TRBV19|TRBJ1-1
ASKTGAGNTEAF
>13|TRBV9|TRBJ2-1
ASSVTSGGYNEQF
>13|TRBV7-9|TRBJ2-1
ASSIAGGRYNEQF
>10|TRBV2|TRBJ1-2
AIPRDSYGYT
>13|TRBV7-2|TRBJ2-2
ASSLKMGGSGELF
>12|TRBV2|TRBJ2-7
ASSVDRGIYEQY
>14|TRBV7-9|TRBJ2-5
ASSLGDAGWGETQY
>13|TRBV6-5|TRBJ2-3
ASSYAASGSRAQY
>12|TRBV15|TRBJ2-1
ATSRDGRAGEQF
>13|TRBV7-2|TRBJ2-5
ASSLAAGSGETQY
>12|TRBV6-5|TRBJ1-5
ASHRQGEGVPQH
>13|TRBV11-3|TRBJ2-1
ASSLGSGGNNEQF
>10|TRBV6-6|TRBJ1-2
ASSQDRNGYT
>12|TRBV6-5|TRBJ1-1
ASSSGTENTEAF
>14|TRBV2|TRBJ1-1
ASSEAPRTGNTEAF
>12|TRBV28|TRBJ1-6
ASSPTGLRSPLH
>12|TRBV19|TRBJ2-3
ASRGLRSTDTQY
>13|TRBV14|TRBJ2-7
ASSPLRGQSYEQY
>11|TRBV9|TRBJ2-1
ASSVGTHNEQF
>14|TRBV7-2|TRBJ2-7
ASSPSFGQSSYEQY
>12|TRBV18|TRBJ2-2
ASSPRDSTGELF
>12|TRBV10-3|TRBJ2-7
AISGQGFSYEQY
>13|TRBV6-6|TRBJ1-5
ASRPTGHSNQPQH
>13|TRBV18|TRBJ1-5
ASSLGQADNQPQH
>13|TRBV5-4|TRBJ2-7
ASSTLAGGVYEQY
>14|TRBV14|TRBJ2-4
ASSPPGDRASNIQY
>12|TRBV10-3|TRBJ1-1
AISAGQVNTEAF
>14|TRBV27|TRBJ2-2
ASSFSDRLNTGELF
>11|TRBV5-6|TRBJ1-2
ASSLSATYGYT
>13|TRBV7-6|TRBJ2-1
ASSLGGTGANEQF
>12|TRBV7-2|TRBJ2-7
ASSSGTRRGEQY
>17|TRBV4-2|TRBJ2-1
ASSPYLEWRGPSGNEQF
>15|TRBV15|TRBJ2-2
ATSRGDGLVYTGELF
>12|TRBV11-2|TRBJ2-5
ASSSIAGDGTQY
>11|TRBV30|TRBJ1-3
AWITPSGNTIY
>13|TRBV19|TRBJ1-1
ASSTADRANTEAF
>11|TRBV20-1|TRBJ1-5
SAIEGVNQPQH
>13|TRBV27|TRBJ2-7
ASSPSSGGWFEQY
>12|TRBV27|TRBJ2-7
ASRSGTGTYEQY
>11|TRBV6-2/TRBV6-3|TRBJ2-1
ASSTSSYNEQF
>15|TRBV5-1|TRBJ2-2
ASSLAASGSNTGELF
>13|TRBV19|TRBJ2-7
ASSIRGTSFVEQY
>13|TRBV5-1|TRBJ2-7
ASSLSPGQAYEQY
>16|TRBV18|TRBJ2-1
ASSPRGTGWQSRNEQF
>11|TRBV27|TRBJ2-1
ASSSQTSGIFF
>10|TRBV6-2/TRBV6-3|TRBJ2-2
ASSLSLGELF
>13|TRBV6-5|TRBJ1-6
ASRRGQGQSSPLH